This T cell receptor (beta chain) was obtained from a study of T cells in Graves' hyperthyroidism and ophthalmopathy. This clonotype was seen at least ten times. This CDR3 is built from 14 residues. The V gene's germline CDR1 is KGHDR and CDR2 SFDVKD. The junction had 3 bases not matched to a gene; V was cut back by 4 bases and J by 3 bases. Amplified TCR beta CDR3 regions came from RNA transcripts. The primer set for the first-round RT-PCR of the TCR CDR3 was HTBI. MiXCR, run by TCRdb on the multiplex PCR reads, gives a single entry per CDR3 protein. This sample has hundreds of thousands of distinct CDR3 sequences, with roughly 40% found just once.

Sequences were obtained from blood. The gene calls are TRBV24-1 and TRBJ2-7; 9 bases align to TRBD1. This TCR came from a man aged 18 to 30 with Graves' hyperthyroidism. CDR3 in DNA: TGTGCCACCAGTGACCGGGGACAGGGCTACGAGCAGTACTTC. This translates into CATSDRGQGYEQYF.